Listed here are 7 T cell receptor beta chains from one sample, sequenced in a study of blood T cell repertoires in COVID-19. Profiling relied on immunoSEQ multiplex PCR, and the TCRdb table lists in-frame clones only, not all of them. The table includes about 340,000 clones, 85% to 90% detected once. The sample consisted of peripheral blood. Receptor source: a woman aged 70 to 79 with COVID-19, enrolled during active disease.

V is TRBV7-2 and J is TRBJ2-2; unclear D gene. CDR3 length: 15 residues. Germline CDR1 SGHTA, CDR2 FQGNSA. V was trimmed by 0 bases and J by 1 base, leaving 6 bases between them. The CDR3 loop is CASSLALVNTGELFF. CDR3 DNA sequence: TGTGCCAGCAGCTTAGCGTTAGTGAACACCGGGGAGCTGTTTTTT. Based on the CDR3 plus reference TRBV7-2 and TRBJ2-2, the full variable domain is GAGVSQSPSNKVTEKGKDVELRCDPISGHTALYWYRQSLGQGLEFLIYFQGNSAPDKSGLPSDRFSAERTGGSVSTLTIQRTQQEDSAVYLCASSLALVNTGELFFGEGSRLTVL.

In this sample, this clone turned up once. The chain recombines TRBV29-1 with TRBJ1-6; possibly TRBD1 for D (5 bases). This CDR3 has 12 residues. Germline V gene lookup returns CDR1 SQVTM and CDR2 ANQGSEA. The CDR3: CRVGQGYSPLHF. The CDR3 DNA is TGCAGGGTAGGGCAGGGATATTCACCCCTCCACTTT.

The genes are TRBV19 and TRBJ1-2; D not resolved. Trimming left V 7 bases short and J 2 bases short, with 11 bases between. Germline CDR1 LNHDA, CDR2 SQIVND (reference sequence). The CDR3 runs 13 residues. CDR3 coding DNA: TGTGCCAGTACTCCAGGCAGGAACTATGGCTACACCTTC. Protein: CASTPGRNYGYTF.

The J gene is TRBJ1-2, the V gene TRBV12-5, with a possible D match to TRBD1 (6 bases). V was cut by 6 bases and J by 8 bases, with 13 bases left in between. The germline CDR1 and CDR2 sequences are LGHNT and FRNRAP. The CDR3 loop spans 12 amino acids. The CDR3 DNA sequence: TGTGCTAGTGGCCCTCTCCAGGGGGGCTACACCTTC. It encodes CASGPLQGGYTF.

The chain joins TRBV9 to TRBJ2-1, with 7 bases fitting TRBD2. This CDR3 has 16 residues. The junction had 9 bases not matched to a gene; V was cut back by 1 base and J by 5 bases. Germline V gene lookup returns CDR1 SGDLS and CDR2 YYNGEE. This CDR3 reads CASSVNPAGVNNEQFF. The CDR3, as DNA: TGTGCCAGCAGCGTAAATCCTGCGGGGGTCAACAATGAGCAGTTCTTC.

V and J are TRBV4-3 and TRBJ1-4; no firm D call. The CDR3 contains 14 residues. The V gene's germline CDR1 is LGHNA and CDR2 YSLEER. V lost 1 base to trimming and J lost 6 bases, with 9 bases between them. The chain's CDR3 is CASSQVLADEKLFF. Here the CDR3 DNA reads TGCGCCAGCAGCCAAGTGTTGGCAGATGAAAAACTGTTTTTT.

Turning to this clone: Different DNA sequences within this sample yield the same CDR3. DNA for the CDR3: TGTGCCAGCAGTTTACAGGACACCGGGGAGCTGTTTTTT. It is translated as CASSLQDTGELFF. The rearrangement links TRBV12-3 or TRBV12-4 to TRBJ2-2; D is ambiguous. This CDR3 spans 13 amino acids. V was shortened by 2 bases and J by 3 bases, with 4 bases between the two germline ends.